A selection of T cell receptor beta chains follows, all from one sample in a study of cytomegalovirus exposure and HLA in healthy donors. Using immunoSEQ multiplex PCR, the repertoire was profiled, and TCRdb retains in-frame clones only, with some absent. Among about 120,000 clones listed, about 80% were seen once. Sequencing was done on a sample of PBMCs. Receptors were obtained from a human donor in good health. The CDR3 runs from the conserved cysteine through the conserved F or W. The D gene is left open where the match is weak. Part of the rows lack a size; the others show once, few, many or a class for expanded clones.

j_call d_call clone_size cdr3_length v_call cdr3_nt cdr3_aa
TRBJ2-7 TRBD1 NA 14 TRBV25-1 TGTGCCAGCAGTGAATGGGACAGCTCCTACGAGCAGTACTTC CASSEWDSSYEQYF
TRBJ2-5 TRBD2 few 19 TRBV4-2 TGTGCCAGCAGCCGCCCACCGGGACTAGCGGGAGCCACCCAAGAGACCCAGTACTTC CASSRPPGLAGATQETQYF
TRBJ2-7 TRBD1 NA 17 TRBV14 TGTGCCAGCAGCGATCTTACCCTCGCGCTAGCAGGGGGCGAGCAGTACTTC CASSDLTLALAGGEQYF
TRBJ2-2 NA few 13 TRBV19 TGTGCCAGTAGCCAAGGAGGGACCGGGGAGCTGTTTTTT CASSQGGTGELFF
TRBJ2-7 TRBD1 many 14 TRBV18 TGTGCCAGCTCACCAGGGACAGGGCCCTACGAGCAGTACTTC CASSPGTGPYEQYF
TRBJ2-3 TRBD2 once 16 TRBV19 TGTGCCAGTAGTATTTTAAGCGGGAAGAGCACAGATACGCAGTATTTT CASSILSGKSTDTQYF
TRBJ1-2 TRBD1 few 17 TRBV5-1 TGCGCCAGCAGCTTAGGGACAGGGCTGATAGCTAACTATGGCTACACCTTC CASSLGTGLIANYGYTF
TRBJ2-7 TRBD1 few 15 TRBV5-4 TGTGCCAGCAGTCCTACAGGGACAGGGGGCTACGAGCAGTACTTC CASSPTGTGGYEQYF
TRBJ2-7 TRBD2 NA 14 TRBV28 TGTGCCAGCAGTCTAGCGGGCCCTGCCTACGAGCAGTACTTC CASSLAGPAYEQYF
TRBJ2-3 NA NA 15 TRBV6-1 TGTGCCAGCAGTGAAGCACAGGGCCCCACAGATACGCAGTATTTT CASSEAQGPTDTQYF
TRBJ1-4 NA once 15 TRBV19 TGTGCCAGTAGTATAACCGCCAGGGGTGAGGAAAAACTGTTTTTT CASSITARGEEKLFF